This TCR beta chain was documented in a study of CD8+ T cells in alopecia areata. Study summary: Twice daily, treated patients received 5 to 10 mg of oral tofacitinib.

cDNA serving as the sequencing template came from extracted, reverse transcribed RNA. Sequencing was performed with immunoSEQ multiplex PCR; in TCRdb, only in-frame clones are kept and a portion is missing. The sample has some 120,000 clones; over 55% are singletons. Germline CDR1 and CDR2: LNHDA and SQIVND (reference sequence). Trimming shortened V by 5 bases and J by 4 bases, and 8 bases separated the two germline ends. This CDR3 comprises 12 residues. Indicated treatment: oral pan-JAK inhibitor, 5-10 mg twice daily. Individuals with alopecia areata gave both lesional scalp punch biopsies and peripheral blood for collection. CD4+ and CD8+ T cells were sorted from PBMCs.

The receptor was isolated from a human donor with alopecia areata. The source material was CD4+ T cells sorted from blood, sampled at week 4, from a patient treated with tofacitinib. J is TRBJ2-5 and V is TRBV19, with D perhaps matching TRBD2 (5 bases). CDR3 sequence reads: CASSYEGETQYF. Here the CDR3 DNA reads TGTGCCAGTAGTTACGAGGGAGAGACCCAGTACTTC. Full variable domain (missing parts from reference TRBV19 and TRBJ2-5): DGGITQSPKYLFRKEGQNVTLSCEQNLNHDAMYWYRQDPGQGLRLIYYSQIVNDFQKGDIAEGYSVSREKKESFPLTVTSAQKNPTAFYLCASSYEGETQYFGPGTRLLVL.